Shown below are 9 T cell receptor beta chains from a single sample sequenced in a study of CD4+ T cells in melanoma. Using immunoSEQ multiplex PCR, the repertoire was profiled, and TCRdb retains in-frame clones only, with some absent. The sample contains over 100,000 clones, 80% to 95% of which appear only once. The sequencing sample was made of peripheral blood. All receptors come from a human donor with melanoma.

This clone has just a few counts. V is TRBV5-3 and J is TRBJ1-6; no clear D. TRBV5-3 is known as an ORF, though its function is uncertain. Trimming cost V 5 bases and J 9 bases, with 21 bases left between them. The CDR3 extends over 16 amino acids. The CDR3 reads CARSSSITVPGSPLHF. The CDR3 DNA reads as TGTGCCAGAAGTTCCTCCATTACTGTTCCCGGTTCACCCCTCCACTTT.

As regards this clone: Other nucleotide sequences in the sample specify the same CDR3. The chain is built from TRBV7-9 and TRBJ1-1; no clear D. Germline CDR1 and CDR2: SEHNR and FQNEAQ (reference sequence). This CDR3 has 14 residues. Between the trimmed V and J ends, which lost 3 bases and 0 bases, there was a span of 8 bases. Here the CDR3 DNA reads TGTGCCAGCAGCTTGAAAGGGTTGAACACTGAAGCTTTCTTT. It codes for CASSLKGLNTEAFF.

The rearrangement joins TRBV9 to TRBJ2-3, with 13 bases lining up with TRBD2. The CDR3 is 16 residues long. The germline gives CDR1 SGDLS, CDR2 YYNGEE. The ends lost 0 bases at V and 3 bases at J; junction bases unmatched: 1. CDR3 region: CASSVGLAGGTDTQYF. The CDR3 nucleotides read TGTGCCAGCAGCGTAGGACTAGCGGGGGGAACAGATACGCAGTATTTT.

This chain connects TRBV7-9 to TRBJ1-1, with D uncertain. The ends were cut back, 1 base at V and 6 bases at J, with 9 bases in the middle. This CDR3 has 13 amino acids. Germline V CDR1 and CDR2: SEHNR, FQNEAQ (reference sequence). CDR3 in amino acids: CASSLGPVAEAFF. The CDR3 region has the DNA TGTGCCAGCAGCTTAGGCCCCGTGGCTGAAGCTTTCTTT.

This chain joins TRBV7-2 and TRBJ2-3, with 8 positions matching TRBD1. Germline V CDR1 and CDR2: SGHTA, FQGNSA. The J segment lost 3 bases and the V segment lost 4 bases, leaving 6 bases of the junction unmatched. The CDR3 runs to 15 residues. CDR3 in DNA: TGTGCCAGCAGCTCCGACAGGGGCCGGACAGATACGCAGTATTTT. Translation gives CASSSDRGRTDTQYF.

This CDR3 is CASSIRQGLSSYEQYF. As DNA, the CDR3 is TGTGCCAGTAGTATCCGACAGGGCCTCAGCTCCTACGAGCAGTACTTC. The J gene is TRBJ2-7, the V gene TRBV19, with 7 bases lining up with TRBD1. The V and J ends lost 3 bases and 0 bases, in that order; junction bases with no gene match: 8. Germline assignment: CDR1 LNHDA and CDR2 SQIVND (reference sequence). CDR3 length equals 16 residues.

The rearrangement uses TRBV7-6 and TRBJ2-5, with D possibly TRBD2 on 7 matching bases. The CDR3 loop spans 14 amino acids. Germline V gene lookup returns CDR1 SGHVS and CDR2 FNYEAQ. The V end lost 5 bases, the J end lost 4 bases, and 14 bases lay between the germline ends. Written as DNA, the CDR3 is TGTGCCAGCAGCGCCACAGGGAGGGGAGAGACCCAGTACTTC. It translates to CASSATGRGETQYF.

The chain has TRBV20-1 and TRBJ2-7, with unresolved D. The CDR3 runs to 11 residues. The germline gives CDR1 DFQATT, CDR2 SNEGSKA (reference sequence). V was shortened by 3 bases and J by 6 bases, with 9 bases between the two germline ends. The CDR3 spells CSARETVEQYF. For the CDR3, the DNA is TGCAGTGCTAGGGAGACCGTCGAGCAGTACTTC.

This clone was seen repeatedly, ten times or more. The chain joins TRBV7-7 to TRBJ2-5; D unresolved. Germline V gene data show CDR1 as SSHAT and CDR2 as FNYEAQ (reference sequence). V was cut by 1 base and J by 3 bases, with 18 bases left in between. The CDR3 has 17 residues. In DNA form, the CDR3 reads TGTGCCAGCAGCTTAGAAGTATCCCTGCTGGGAAAAGAGACCCAGTACTTC. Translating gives CASSLEVSLLGKETQYF.